This T cell receptor (beta chain) was documented in a study of blood T cell repertoires in COVID-19. Whole-study context: Collection of acute and convalescent COVID-19 samples took place in the United States, Italy and Spain.

This table comes from immunoSEQ multiplex PCR, and its TCRdb copy is limited to in-frame clones, with some not included. The repertoire holds roughly 92,000 clones, with around 86% as singletons. Germline CDR1 is SGHRS and CDR2 is YFSETQ. The CDR3 covers 14 residues. With 0 bases removed from V and 2 bases from J, the gap between germline ends came to 6 bases. The J gene is TRBJ2-1, the V gene TRBV5-1, with no clear D. This receptor was obtained from a man in his forties or fifties with acute or convalescent COVID-19. Specimen: peripheral blood. The CDR3 nucleotides read TGCGCCAGCAGCTTGGAGACTGCCTACAATGAGCAGTTCTTC. Encoded protein: CASSLETAYNEQFF.